This TCR beta chain was captured by sequencing in a study of memory CD4+ T cells and cytomegalovirus serostatus. Per the authors' pipeline: Out-of-frame sequences were removed, leaving 2 million to 2.5 million distinct TCRbeta sequences. Sequenced by immunoSEQ multiplex PCR; TCRdb stores in-frame clones only, minus some. V and J calls and clone size are given by that table; D and trimming were obtained from the DNA. The sample records tens of thousands of clones, 80% to 90% being singletons. Single viable CD3+CD4+CD8-CD45RO+ cells were sorted as the memory CD4+ T cells. The V gene's germline CDR1 is LGHNA and CDR2 YSLEER. V was shortened by 0 bases and J by 4 bases, with 13 bases between the two germline ends. CDR3 length: 16 amino acids. This clone was counted once. The antigen is unknown. Study-wide results and limits: Suggested: most of the CMV-linked TCR signature lies in CD4+ memory cells. Each of roughly 65 CMV-associated TCRbeta sequences occurred in one to five individuals.

This sequence was found in an adult in good health and CMV-seronegative. J is TRBJ1-3 and V is TRBV4-3; D possibly corresponds to TRBD1 (5 bases). Sequenced: memory CD4+ T cells from blood. As DNA, the CDR3 is TGCGCCAGCAGCCAAGAACGGGGACCGGCCGGAAACACCATATATTTT. This encodes CASSQERGPAGNTIYF.